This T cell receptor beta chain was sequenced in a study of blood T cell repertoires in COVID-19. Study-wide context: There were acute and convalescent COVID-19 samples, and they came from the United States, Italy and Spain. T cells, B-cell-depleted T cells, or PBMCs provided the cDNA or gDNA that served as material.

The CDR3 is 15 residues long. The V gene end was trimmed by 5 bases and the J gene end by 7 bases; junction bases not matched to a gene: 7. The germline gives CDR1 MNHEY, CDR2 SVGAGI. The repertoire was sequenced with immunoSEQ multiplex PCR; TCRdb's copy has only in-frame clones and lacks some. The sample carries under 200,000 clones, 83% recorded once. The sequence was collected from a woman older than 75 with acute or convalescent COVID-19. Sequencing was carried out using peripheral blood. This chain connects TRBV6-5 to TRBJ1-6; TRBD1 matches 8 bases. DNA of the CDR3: TGTGCCAGCAGTAGACAGGGGCGCGGGAATTCACCCCTCCACTTT. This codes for CASSRQGRGNSPLHF.